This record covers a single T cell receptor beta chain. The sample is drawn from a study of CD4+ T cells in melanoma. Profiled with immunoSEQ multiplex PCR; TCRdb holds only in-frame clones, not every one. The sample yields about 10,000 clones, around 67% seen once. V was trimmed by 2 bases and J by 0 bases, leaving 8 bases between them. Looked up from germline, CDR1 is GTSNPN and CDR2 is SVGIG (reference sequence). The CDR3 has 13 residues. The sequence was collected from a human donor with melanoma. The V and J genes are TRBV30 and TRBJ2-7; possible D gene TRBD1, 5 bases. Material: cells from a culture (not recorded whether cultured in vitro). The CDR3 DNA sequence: TGTGCCTGGAGTCGACAGCTCTCCTACGAGCAGTACTTC. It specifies CAWSRQLSYEQYF.